One sample yielded the 19 T cell receptor beta chains listed below, sequenced in a study of glioma-infiltrating T cells. TCR alpha and beta CDR3 regions were amplified from RNA using iRepertoire nested multiplex PCR. Via MiXCR, TCRdb re-called the multiplex PCR reads, giving one row per CDR3 protein. This table holds 150,000 to 200,000 distinct CDR3 sequences, over 30% found once. Sequencing used glioma tissue, nonneoplastic brain tissue, or PBMCs (not recorded which). All receptors derive from a human donor with low-grade glioma or glioblastoma, undergoing nonglioma brain surgery, or in good health (not recorded which).

With regard to this clonotype: Mismatch with germline at one junction end may stem from a read error. V usage is TRBV6-2 or TRBV6-3 and J usage is TRBJ2-1; D is uncertain. The CDR3 is made up of 15 amino acids. Per germline, CDR1 MNHEY and CDR2 SVGEGT. CDR3 sequence (DNA): TGTGCCAGCAGTTACAAAGGACCGGGCTGGAATGAGAAGTTCTTC. Its translation: CASSYKGPGWNEKFF.

Notes on this clonotype: One base away lies a much larger clone, so this may be a sequencing read error. The V gene is TRBV10-3, the J gene TRBJ1-5; the match to TRBD1 covers 7 bases. The V segment lost 8 bases and the J segment 5 bases; nucleotides outside the gene matches: 9. Germline assignment: CDR1 ENHRY and CDR2 SYGVKD. The CDR3 is 14 residues long. The CDR3 here is CAIGGQRGDQPQHF. CDR3 DNA sequence: TGTGCCATCGGGGGACAGCGGGGTGATCAGCCCCAGCATTTT.

This clonotype was seen ten or more times. The V gene is TRBV10-3, the J gene TRBJ2-5; 7 bases line up with TRBD2. With 3 bases clipped from V and 3 bases from J, the junction kept 1 base outside the gene matches. The V gene's germline CDR1 is ENHRY and CDR2 SYGVKD. CDR3 length: 13 amino acids. CDR3 amino acids: CAISDLAEETQYF. CDR3 DNA sequence: TGTGCCATCAGTGACCTAGCGGAAGAGACCCAGTACTTC.

This clonotype has ten or more counts. V gene TRBV12-3 or TRBV12-4 combines with J gene TRBJ1-3; the D gene is possibly TRBD1 (5 bases). Trimming removed 3 bases at V and 1 base at J, with 7 bases between. The CDR3 runs 14 residues. CDR3 sequence (DNA): TGTGCCAGCAGTTTCGGGACTTCTGGAAACACCATATATTTT. Amino acid sequence: CASSFGTSGNTIYF.

Remarks on this clonotype: A single base separates this from a much larger clone, so it may be a read error. The chain employs TRBV29-1 and TRBJ1-2; D not certain. This CDR3 has 11 residues. Trimming left V 2 bases short and J 7 bases short, with 8 bases between. In germline, CDR1 is SQVTM, CDR2 ANQGSEA. The CDR3 DNA is TGCAGCGTTGAAACTGGTGGTGGCTACACCTTC. It translates to CSVETGGGYTF. The full variable domain, rest sourced from reference TRBV29-1 and TRBJ1-2, is SAVISQKPSRDICQRGTSLTIQCQVDSQVTMMFWYRQQPGQSLTLIATANQGSEATYESGFVIDKFPISRPNLTFSTLTVSNMSPEDSSIYLCSVETGGGYTFGSGTRLTVV.

In this sample, this clonotype turned up many times. J is TRBJ1-1 and V is TRBV29-1; D not certain. Per germline, CDR1 SQVTM and CDR2 ANQGSEA. This CDR3 is built from 13 residues. V shed 7 bases and J shed 5 bases, with 17 bases lying between them. CDR3 DNA sequence: TGCAGCGGATCCCGGATCGAAGGTACTGAAGCTTTCTTT. It is translated as CSGSRIEGTEAFF.

This clonotype was counted a few times. This chain joins TRBV7-9 and TRBJ1-2; 9 bases agree with TRBD1. This CDR3 region has 19 residues. CDR1 is SEHNR and CDR2 is FQNEAQ in the germline V gene (reference sequence). J was trimmed by 7 bases and V by 3 bases; bases with no gene match: 21. CDR3 nucleotides: TGTGCCAGCAGCTTTGGGACCACGCTGGGACAGGGCCTCGAGGGTGGCTACACCTTC. Residues: CASSFGTTLGQGLEGGYTF.

This clonotype was seen a handful of times. The CDR3 DNA sequence: TGCAGTGCTAGGTCCGGGACAGGGTCCTCTGGGGCCAACGTCCTGACTTTC. Translating it yields CSARSGTGSSGANVLTF. This chain links TRBV20-1 with TRBJ2-6; TRBD1 agrees at 9 bases. The CDR3 is made up of 17 amino acids. V shed 3 bases and J 0 bases; nucleotides not matched to a gene: 6. The germline CDR1 and CDR2 sequences are DFQATT and SNEGSKA (reference sequence).

Many counts were recorded for this clonotype. This chain connects TRBV25-1 to TRBJ2-1; D perhaps matches TRBD1 (6 bases). CDR1 and CDR2 (germline): MGHDK, SYGVNS. Trimming removed 4 bases at V and 1 base at J, with 14 bases between. There are 16 residues in the CDR3. This CDR3 is CASSGTGSPSYNEQFF. CDR3 bases: TGTGCCAGCAGTGGAACAGGGTCACCTTCCTACAATGAGCAGTTCTTC. Full variable domain (remainder filled in from reference TRBV25-1 and TRBJ2-1): EADIYQTPRYLVIGTGKKITLECSQTMGHDKMYWYQQDPGMELHLIHYSYGVNSTEKGDLSSESTVSRIRTEHFPLTLESARPSHTSQYLCASSGTGSPSYNEQFFGPGTRLTVL.

In its sample, this clonotype was seen a few times. The chain combines TRBV13 with TRBJ2-7; a possible D gene is TRBD1 (5 bases). Deletions cut 4 bases from V and 3 bases from J, with 13 bases between. This CDR3 has 14 residues. Germline loops: CDR1 PRHDT, CDR2 FYEKMQ (reference sequence). In DNA form, the CDR3 reads TGTGCCAGCAGCTCCAGACAGTCCCTCTACGAGCAGTACTTC. Translating it yields CASSSRQSLYEQYF.

This clonotype was recorded only once. A much larger clone differs by one base, so this may be a read error. The J gene is TRBJ1-1, the V gene TRBV7-2, with 9 bases matching TRBD1. Germline lookup yields CDR1 SGHTA and CDR2 FQGNSA. The CDR3 is 17 residues long. Unmatched junction bases numbered 13, after V lost 8 bases and J lost 0 bases. CDR3 sequence reads: CASSLRQGVLMNTEAFF. CDR3 coding DNA: TGTGCCAGCTCCTTAAGACAGGGGGTCTTAATGAACACTGAAGCTTTCTTT.

There are many counts of this clonotype. The CDR3 spells CASSGGSGIYNEQFF. CDR3 coding DNA: TGTGCCAGCAGTGGAGGTAGCGGGATCTACAATGAGCAGTTCTTC. J is TRBJ2-1 and V is TRBV2; 8 nucleotides align to TRBD2. Germline assignment: CDR1 SNHLY and CDR2 FYNNEI. Losses at the gene ends were 4 bases for V and 3 bases for J; bases not matched to a gene: 5. This CDR3 is 15 amino acids long.

The J gene is TRBJ2-1, the V gene TRBV5-8; 9 nucleotides align to TRBD2. The germline gives CDR1 SGHTS, CDR2 YDEGEE. Trimming took 1 base from V and 13 from J; bases not matched to a gene: 9. This CDR3 is built from 14 residues. The CDR3 bases are TGTGCCAGCAGCTTGCCGACTAGCGGTACAATACAGTTCTTC. Amino acids: CASSLPTSGTIQFF.

This clonotype was detected a few times. A much more abundant neighbour one base away suggests this may be a read error. The rearrangement joins TRBV4-1 to TRBJ1-2; TRBD1 aligns across 8 bases. CDR3 length: 17 amino acids. The V gene's germline CDR1 is MGHRA and CDR2 YSYEKL. The ends lost 5 bases at V and 4 bases at J; junction bases unmatched: 15. The CDR3 sequence: CASSYGQGGREIYGYTF. In DNA, the CDR3 is TGCGCCAGCAGCTATGGACAGGGAGGGAGGGAAATCTATGGCTACACCTTC.

Points on this clonotype: Mismatch with germline at one junction end may stem from a read error. The chain links TRBV29-1 to TRBJ2-6, with D perhaps matching TRBD2 (6 bases). The length of the CDR3 is 16 residues. Germline CDR1 SQVTM, CDR2 ANQGSEA. In nucleotides, the CDR3 is TGCAGCGCGAAGACTGTACGGGACTCTGGGGCCAACGTCCCGACTTTC. Amino acids: CSAKTVRDSGANVPTF.

The chain couples TRBV29-1 to TRBJ2-5, with D maybe TRBD2 (7 bases). The V gene lost 3 bases and the J gene lost 5 bases, with 13 bases spanning the gap. Per the germline V gene, CDR1 is SQVTM and CDR2 is ANQGSEA. This CDR3 spans 13 amino acids. CDR3 loop: CSVDTSDRETQYF. The DNA of the CDR3 is TGCAGCGTTGACACTAGCGACAGGGAGACCCAGTACTTC.

This clonotype was found many times. The chain uses TRBV4-3 and TRBJ1-5; a possible D gene is TRBD1 (5 bases). The CDR3 is made up of 16 amino acids. Germline CDR1 and CDR2: LGHNA and YSLEER. V dropped 0 bases and J dropped 0 bases, with 9 bases sitting between them. This chain's CDR3 is CASSQDVGGSNQPQHF. CDR3 DNA: TGCGCCAGCAGCCAAGATGTTGGGGGTAGCAATCAGCCCCAGCATTTT.

In this sample, this clonotype turned up many times. This sequence joins TRBV20-1 and TRBJ2-1, with a possible D match to TRBD1 (5 bases). CDR1 is DFQATT and CDR2 is SNEGSKA in the germline V gene (reference sequence). V shed 1 base and J shed 2 bases, with 18 bases lying between them. The CDR3 has 17 residues. The CDR3 here is CSARVGQGRFPYNEQFF. In DNA form, the CDR3 reads TGCAGTGCTAGAGTGGGGCAGGGAAGGTTTCCCTACAATGAGCAGTTCTTC.

This clonotype was counted at least ten times. V usage is TRBV6-1 and J usage is TRBJ2-1; D tentatively fits TRBD1 or TRBD2 (6 bases each). The germline gives CDR1 MNHNS, CDR2 SASEGT. The CDR3 runs to 15 residues. Trimming pared 7 bases from V and 4 bases from J, leaving 17 bases between. The CDR3 reads CASNRGGYAYNEQFF. The DNA for the CDR3 is TGTGCCAGCAACAGAGGGGGGTATGCTTACAATGAGCAGTTCTTC.